This T cell receptor beta chain is drawn from a study of control samples from healthy donors and cancer patients. CDR1 and CDR2 (germline): SNHLY, FYNNEI. Trimming cost V 4 bases and J 10 bases; bases outside gene matches: 4. The CDR3 has 13 amino acids. Here immunoSEQ multiplex PCR was the method, and the copy in TCRdb shows in-frame clones only, minus some. The sample includes 150,000 to 200,000 clones, about 90% of them seen just once. The sequence was collected from a man in his thirties or forties in good health. V gene TRBV2 combines with J gene TRBJ2-3, with 11 nucleotides matching TRBD2. Sequenced material: blood. The CDR3 region has the DNA TGTGCCAGCAGTGTAAGACTAGCGGGACCGCAGTATTTT. It yields the protein CASSVRLAGPQYF.